This TCR beta chain was observed in a study of OX40 agonist ivuxolimab in advanced cancers. About the study: The patients' treatment was ivuxolimab, an agonistic anti-OX40 (CD134) antibody.

General observations from the study: On average, CD8+ T cells had more expanded clones than CD4+.

Systemic immunosuppression or autoimmune disease history was grounds to exclude patients. Libraries were prepared by immunoSEQ multiplex PCR; TCRdb keeps only in-frame clonotypes and omits some of them. The data show 73,000 or so clones, more than 75% seen once. A word on this clone: Its antigen is not known.

Germline V gene lookup returns CDR1 SGHRS and CDR2 YFSETQ. The V segment lost 2 bases and the J segment 6 bases; nucleotides outside the gene matches: 7. This CDR3 has 14 residues. Here the sequenced sample was CD4+ or CD8+ T cells sorted from blood, taken in a trial of the OX40 agonist ivuxolimab. The sequence was obtained from an adult with an advanced solid tumor such as melanoma, head and neck, liver or kidney cancer. The gene calls are TRBV5-1 and TRBJ1-2, with 7 bases fitting TRBD1. In nucleotides, the CDR3 is TGCGCCAGCAGCTTCTCAGGGGGTCACGATGGCTACACCTTC. Its protein product is CASSFSGGHDGYTF.